A single sample gave rise to the 29 T cell receptor beta chains below, sequenced in a study of cytomegalovirus exposure and HLA in healthy donors. PCR primers comprised 60 Vbeta and 13 Jbeta primers. The method was immunoSEQ multiplex PCR; TCRdb's version includes in-frame clones alone and lacks a portion of them. The table lists about 59,000 clones, roughly 80% of them singletons. Sequencing was performed on PBMCs. All receptors come from a woman aged 40 to 50 in good health and CMV-seronegative.

This clone turned up a few times. This chain links TRBV7-2 with TRBJ2-1; possible D gene TRBD1, 6 bases. Trimming took 5 bases from V and 0 from J, leaving 20 bases between them. Germline V lookup: CDR1 SGHTA, CDR2 FQGNSA. The CDR3 loop spans 18 amino acids. The CDR3 loop is CASSAPGAGHGSYNEQFF. The CDR3, as DNA: TGTGCCAGCAGCGCGCCAGGGGCGGGCCACGGCTCCTACAATGAGCAGTTCTTC. Combining the CDR3 with reference TRBV7-2 and TRBJ2-1 gives the whole variable domain GAGVSQSPSNKVTEKGKDVELRCDPISGHTALYWYRQSLGQGLEFLIYFQGNSAPDKSGLPSDRFSAERTGGSVSTLTIQRTQQEDSAVYLCASSAPGAGHGSYNEQFFGPGTRLTVL.

J is TRBJ1-2 and V is TRBV6-5; weak D call: TRBD1 (6 bases). CDR3 length: 13 residues. Trimming took 4 bases from V and 3 from J, leaving 9 bases between them. Germline values: CDR1 MNHEY, CDR2 SVGAGI. CDR3 nucleotides: TGTGCCAGCAGTTGGACAGTAGACTATGGCTACACCTTC. Translating gives CASSWTVDYGYTF.

The chain combines TRBV5-1 with TRBJ2-5; possibly TRBD2 for D (7 bases). The germline V gene encodes CDR1 SGHRS and CDR2 YFSETQ. Trimming removed 6 bases from V and 5 bases from J, with 20 bases in between. The CDR3 is 15 residues long. The DNA of the CDR3 is TGCGCCAGCAAGAGGGCGGGGGCCGGGGAGGAGACCCAGTACTTC. Translating it yields CASKRAGAGEETQYF.

The CDR3 DNA reads TGTGCCAGCAGCCCTGGACTTGCCGCAACTAATGAAAAACTGTTTTTT. This gives the protein CASSPGLAATNEKLFF. The rearrangement joins TRBV7-8 to TRBJ1-4, with D hard to call. Trimming left V 5 bases short and J 0 bases short, with 13 bases between. There are 16 residues in the CDR3. CDR1 is SGHVS, CDR2 FQNEAQ, per germline.

V is TRBV27 and J is TRBJ2-1; 8 nucleotides match TRBD1. Germline V gene sequence: CDR1 MNHEY, CDR2 SMNVEV (reference sequence). The CDR3 is made up of 15 amino acids. The ends lost 1 base at V and 9 bases at J; junction bases unmatched: 8. The CDR3 sequence: CASSLYPGGAGEQFF. In DNA form, the CDR3 reads TGTGCCAGCAGTTTATATCCAGGGGGCGCCGGTGAGCAGTTCTTC.

The chain uses TRBV27 and TRBJ1-1; D is undetermined. The CDR3 consists of 13 residues. CDR1 is MNHEY, CDR2 SMNVEV, per germline (reference sequence). Deletions cut 5 bases from V and 3 bases from J, with 10 bases between. CDR3: CASSLAGYTEAFF. The CDR3 DNA reads TGTGCCAGCAGTCTCGCGGGGTACACTGAAGCTTTCTTT.

This chain links TRBV29-1 with TRBJ2-3; D is unclear. This CDR3 region has 11 residues. The germline V gene has CDR1 SQVTM and CDR2 ANQGSEA. The V gene lost 5 bases and the J gene lost 4 bases, with 7 bases spanning the gap. The CDR3 sequence is CSVRHPDTQYF. The CDR3 DNA is TGCAGCGTTAGACACCCAGATACGCAGTATTTT.

This clone was seen a single time. The chain is built from TRBV5-1 and TRBJ2-5, with 9 bases fitting TRBD1. With 4 bases clipped from V and 0 bases from J, the junction kept 7 bases outside the gene matches. CDR1 is SGHRS and CDR2 is YFSETQ in the germline V gene. This CDR3 region has 16 residues. CDR3 protein: CASSKGTGKYQETQYF. In DNA, the CDR3 is TGCGCCAGCAGCAAGGGGACAGGGAAGTACCAAGAGACCCAGTACTTC.

V usage is TRBV5-1 and J usage is TRBJ2-5, with D unclear. The CDR3 is 13 amino acids. Trimming shortened V by 0 bases and J by 5 bases, and 8 bases separated the two germline ends. Germline V gives CDR1 SGHRS, CDR2 YFSETQ. CDR3 region: CASSLVMEETQYF. The CDR3 DNA is TGCGCCAGCAGCTTGGTGATGGAGGAGACCCAGTACTTC. Variable domain in full (rest from reference TRBV5-1 and TRBJ2-5): KAGVTQTPRYLIKTRGQQVTLSCSPISGHRSVSWYQQTPGQGLQFLFEYFSETQRNKGNFPGRFSGRQFSNSRSEMNVSTLELGDSALYLCASSLVMEETQYFGPGTRLLVL.

CDR3 coding DNA: TGTGCCAGCAGCGCAAAAAAAGAACCGGGACTAGCGGGTTATGAGCAGTTCTTC. Residues: CASSAKKEPGLAGYEQFF. V usage is TRBV9 and J usage is TRBJ2-1; TRBD2 matches at 12 bases. Germline CDR1 and CDR2: SGDLS and YYNGEE. V gave up 3 bases and J gave up 8 bases; unmatched junction bases: 15. There are 18 residues in the CDR3.

The chain is built from TRBV2 and TRBJ1-2, with TRBD1 matching 8 bases. The CDR3 is 14 amino acids. The V gene end was trimmed by 5 bases and the J gene end by 6 bases; junction bases not matched to a gene: 8. Per germline, CDR1 SNHLY and CDR2 FYNNEI. This CDR3 is CASSFIGQGHGYTF. The CDR3 DNA reads as TGTGCCAGCAGTTTTATAGGACAGGGTCATGGCTACACCTTC.

The chain's CDR3 is CASTLHFNEKLFF. In nucleotides, the CDR3 is TGCGCCAGCACCCTGCACTTTAATGAAAAACTGTTTTTT. This chain uses TRBV4-1 with TRBJ1-4, with D unresolved. The CDR3 length is 13 residues. Trimming took off 7 bases at V and 4 bases at J, with 10 bases between the two ends. The germline gives CDR1 MGHRA, CDR2 YSYEKL.

The rearrangement joins TRBV15 to TRBJ2-1, with TRBD2 identical over 8 bases. Germline lookup yields CDR1 LNHNV and CDR2 YYDKDF (reference sequence). V was clipped by 1 base and J by 4 bases; unmatched bases: 3. This CDR3 region has 15 residues. CDR3 sequence: CATSRASGGYNEQFF. CDR3 coding DNA: TGTGCCACCAGCAGAGCCTCGGGGGGGTACAATGAGCAGTTCTTC.

In its sample, this clone was seen a few times. This chain connects TRBV5-1 to TRBJ2-7; maybe TRBD1 (5 bases). V gave up 0 bases and J gave up 4 bases, with 8 bases separating them. Germline lookup yields CDR1 SGHRS and CDR2 YFSETQ. The CDR3 has 13 residues. The CDR3 spells CASSLERGYEQYF. DNA for the CDR3: TGCGCCAGCAGCTTGGAAAGGGGTTACGAGCAGTACTTC.

The rearrangement links TRBV6-5 to TRBJ1-4; TRBD1 aligns across 10 bases. Germline CDR1 MNHEY, CDR2 SVGAGI. The CDR3 totals 14 residues. V trimming: 5 bases; J trimming: 6 bases; junction bases outside the gene matches: 3. The CDR3 region is CASSRQGAHEKLFF. The CDR3, as DNA: TGTGCCAGCAGTAGACAGGGGGCCCATGAAAAACTGTTTTTT.

The chain joins TRBV11-2 to TRBJ1-2; D not resolved. CDR1 and CDR2 from the germline V gene are SGHAT and FQNNGV. This CDR3 has 12 amino acids. Trimming removed 2 bases at V and 4 bases at J, with 5 bases between. CDR3 nucleotides: TGTGCCAGCAGCTTAAACACCTATGGCTACACCTTC. Protein sequence: CASSLNTYGYTF. The complete variable domain, with remaining parts taken from reference TRBV11-2 and TRBJ1-2, reads EAGVAQSPRYKIIEKRQSVAFWCNPISGHATLYWYQQILGQGPKLLIQFQNNGVVDDSQLPKDRFSAERLKGVDSTLKIQPAKLEDSAVYLCASSLNTYGYTFGSGTRLTVV.

V and J are TRBV2 and TRBJ2-1; D is unresolved. V lost 1 base and J lost 6, with 10 bases in between. This CDR3 is 14 amino acids long. Germline CDR1 and CDR2: SNHLY and FYNNEI. The CDR3 sequence: CASSEGLAPNEQFF. The CDR3 DNA follows: TGTGCCAGCAGTGAAGGGTTAGCCCCCAATGAGCAGTTCTTC. The variable domain in full, completed from reference TRBV2 and TRBJ2-1, reads EPEVTQTPSHQVTQMGQEVILRCVPISNHLYFYWYRQILGQKVEFLVSFYNNEISEKSEIFDDQFSVERPDGSNFTLKIRSTKLEDSAMYFCASSEGLAPNEQFFGPGTRLTVL.

V gene TRBV18 combines with J gene TRBJ2-3; D is unclear. V was pared by 3 bases and J by 3 bases, with 10 bases between. Germline CDR1 and CDR2: KGHSH and LQKENI. The CDR3 has 14 amino acids. The CDR3 bases are TGTGCCAGCTCACCTCTCCTTACAACAGATACGCAGTATTTT. Translation gives CASSPLLTTDTQYF.

The chain carries TRBV7-9 and TRBJ1-3, with 8 bases matching TRBD1. The CDR3 is 14 residues long. Germline CDR1 reads SEHNR; CDR2 reads FQNEAQ (reference sequence). V dropped 4 bases and J dropped 6; count of bases not matched to a gene: 5. In nucleotides, the CDR3 is TGTGCCAGCAGCTCCGGACAGGGTGCAAACACCATATATTTT. This sequence encodes CASSSGQGANTIYF.

This clone was picked up one time. CDR3 sequence reads: CASSGTGGINQPQHF. The CDR3 DNA is TGTGCCAGCAGCGGGACAGGGGGCATCAATCAGCCCCAGCATTTT. The chain is built from TRBV6-1 and TRBJ1-5, with 12 bases matching TRBD1. The germline V gene has CDR1 MNHNS and CDR2 SASEGT. Trimming removed 6 bases from V and 3 bases from J; junction bases left unmatched: 3. The CDR3 is made up of 15 amino acids.

The V call is TRBV5-1, the J call TRBJ2-1; the match to TRBD1 covers 8 bases. Germline V lookup: CDR1 SGHRS, CDR2 YFSETQ. The CDR3 runs 15 residues. Trimming removed 4 bases from V and 0 bases from J; junction bases left unmatched: 3. The CDR3: CASSVGQGSYNEQFF. CDR3 nucleotides: TGCGCCAGCAGCGTCGGACAGGGCTCCTACAATGAGCAGTTCTTC.

The chain joins TRBV5-4 to TRBJ2-1; 10 positions match TRBD2. CDR3 length equals 15 residues. Per germline, CDR1 SGHNT and CDR2 YYREEE (reference sequence). Trimming took 2 bases from V and 4 from J; bases not matched to a gene: 3. The CDR3 reads CASSLDSGRYNEQFF. The CDR3 bases are TGTGCCAGCAGCTTAGATAGCGGGAGGTACAATGAGCAGTTCTTC. Drawing the rest from reference TRBV5-4 and TRBJ2-1, the complete variable domain is ETGVTQSPTHLIKTRGQQVTLRCSSQSGHNTVSWYQQALGQGPQFIFQYYREEENGRGNFPPRFSGLQFPNYSSELNVNALELDDSALYLCASSLDSGRYNEQFFGPGTRLTVL.

V is TRBV2 and J is TRBJ1-1; D gene unclear. CDR1 is SNHLY and CDR2 is FYNNEI in the germline V gene. The CDR3 is made up of 13 amino acids. The V gene lost 8 bases and the J gene lost 11 bases, with 21 bases spanning the gap. CDR3 sequence (DNA): TGTGCCAGCTCTGGCAGGTCAGCAAAAAAGGCTTTCTTT. Translating it yields CASSGRSAKKAFF.

The V gene is TRBV28, the J gene TRBJ2-7; the D is unclear. The CDR3 is 11 amino acids. Trimming cost V 4 bases and J 3 bases, with 4 bases left between them. Germline CDR1 MDHEN, CDR2 SYDVKM. The CDR3 DNA reads as TGTGCCAGCAGTTCCCACTACGAGCAGTACTTC. Its translation: CASSSHYEQYF.

The V call is TRBV29-1, the J call TRBJ1-2; TRBD1 agrees at 8 bases. V gave up 3 bases and J gave up 4 bases; unmatched junction bases: 4. Germline V gene data show CDR1 as SQVTM and CDR2 as ANQGSEA. The length of the CDR3 is 13 residues. The CDR3 sequence is CSVDTGGFYGYTF. CDR3 bases: TGCAGCGTTGATACAGGGGGGTTCTATGGCTACACCTTC. Drawing the rest from reference TRBV29-1 and TRBJ1-2, the complete variable domain is SAVISQKPSRDICQRGTSLTIQCQVDSQVTMMFWYRQQPGQSLTLIATANQGSEATYESGFVIDKFPISRPNLTFSTLTVSNMSPEDSSIYLCSVDTGGFYGYTFGSGTRLTVV.

This chain links TRBV5-1 with TRBJ2-7; 7 nucleotides line up with TRBD1. J gave up 3 bases and V 4 bases, and 4 bases lay outside the gene matches. The CDR3 consists of 13 residues. The germline gives CDR1 SGHRS, CDR2 YFSETQ. CDR3 sequence: CASSGDRGYEQYF. DNA of the CDR3: TGCGCCAGCAGCGGGGACAGAGGCTACGAGCAGTACTTC.

This clone was counted once. This chain uses TRBV19 with TRBJ2-6; D might be TRBD1 (5 bases). This CDR3 has 15 amino acids. Per germline, CDR1 LNHDA and CDR2 SQIVND (reference sequence). Deletions cut 9 bases from V and 1 base from J, with 13 bases between. The CDR3 sequence is CASFDSSSGANVLTF. The CDR3 coding sequence is TGTGCCAGCTTTGACAGTTCGTCTGGGGCCAACGTCCTGACTTTC.

The rearrangement links TRBV6-5 to TRBJ1-2, with a weak D call TRBD1 (6 bases). This CDR3 spans 13 amino acids. V shed 2 bases and J shed 2 bases, with 6 bases lying between them. CDR1 and CDR2 from the germline V gene are MNHEY and SVGAGI. CDR3 sequence reads: CASSYDRNYGYTF. The CDR3 nucleotides read TGTGCCAGCAGTTACGACAGGAACTATGGCTACACCTTC.

This clone turned up a few times. This chain uses TRBV7-2 with TRBJ2-1; 7 bases line up with TRBD1. Per germline, CDR1 SGHTA and CDR2 FQGNSA. J lost 14 bases, V lost 5 bases, and 12 bases had no gene match. CDR3 size: 13 residues. CDR3 sequence (DNA): TGTGCCAGCAGCGCCCGACAGGGTTCGGATAAGTTCTTC. It yields the protein CASSARQGSDKFF.